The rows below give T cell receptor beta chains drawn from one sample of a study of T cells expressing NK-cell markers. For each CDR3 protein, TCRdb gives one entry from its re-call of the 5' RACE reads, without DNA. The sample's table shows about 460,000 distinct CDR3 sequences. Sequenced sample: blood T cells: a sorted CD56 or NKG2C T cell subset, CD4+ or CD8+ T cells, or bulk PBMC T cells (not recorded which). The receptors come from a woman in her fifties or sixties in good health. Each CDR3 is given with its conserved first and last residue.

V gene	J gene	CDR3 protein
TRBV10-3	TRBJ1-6	CATNLGNSPLHF
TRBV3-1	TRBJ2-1	CASSQEGPSGREYNEQFF
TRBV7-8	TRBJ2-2	CASSSYRTGELFF
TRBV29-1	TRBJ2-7	CSVVGGGPYEQYF
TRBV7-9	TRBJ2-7	CASSPGTGGYEQYF
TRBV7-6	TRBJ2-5	CASATSGFQETQYF
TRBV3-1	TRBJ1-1	CASSQDRRGHTEAFF
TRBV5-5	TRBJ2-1	CASSEDPQGSAYNEQFF
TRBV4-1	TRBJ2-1	CASSQRLAGGISYNEQFF
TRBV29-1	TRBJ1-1	CSVVGRTNTEAFF
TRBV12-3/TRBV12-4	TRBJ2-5	CASSLGGTGGAETQYF
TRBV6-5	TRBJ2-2	CASSYPGVGELFF
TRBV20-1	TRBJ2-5	CSALSGRARETQYF
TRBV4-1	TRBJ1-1	CASSLYQGVNTEAFF
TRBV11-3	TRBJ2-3	CASSLLAGPVDTQYF
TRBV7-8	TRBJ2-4	CASSLALAGSNIQYF
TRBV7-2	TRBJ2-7	CASSFPLAGGSVVVEQYF
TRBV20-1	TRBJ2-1	CSARDPLGVNEQFF
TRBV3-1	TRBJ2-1	CASSSYSQNEQFF
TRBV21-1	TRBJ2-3	CASSNSRVRTDTQYF
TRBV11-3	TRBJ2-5	CASSLGTGVEETQYF
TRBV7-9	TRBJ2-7	CASSLDGLAGGPNEQYF
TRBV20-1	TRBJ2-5	CSARTGTGNFQETQYF
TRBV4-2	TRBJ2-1	CASSQEGAGSGNEQFF
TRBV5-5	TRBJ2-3	CASSFSGPAADTQYF
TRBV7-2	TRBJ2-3	CASSLISGMGGVGTQYF
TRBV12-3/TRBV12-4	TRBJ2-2	CASTQQMVGELFF
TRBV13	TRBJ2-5	CASSSARTSGKETQYF
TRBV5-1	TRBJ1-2	CASSSDRGQFGYTF
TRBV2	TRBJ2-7	CASRRELQGQYF
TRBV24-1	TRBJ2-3	CATSDLADESERDTQYF
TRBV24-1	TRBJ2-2	CATSDPTGSNTGELFF
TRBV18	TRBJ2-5	CASSPNRGVQETQYF
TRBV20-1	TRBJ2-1	CSARFAGLNEQFF
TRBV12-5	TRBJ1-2	CASGQSPYGYTF
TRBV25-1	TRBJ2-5	CASSAGTGANQETQYF
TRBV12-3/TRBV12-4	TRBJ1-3	CASKGSVGYTIYF